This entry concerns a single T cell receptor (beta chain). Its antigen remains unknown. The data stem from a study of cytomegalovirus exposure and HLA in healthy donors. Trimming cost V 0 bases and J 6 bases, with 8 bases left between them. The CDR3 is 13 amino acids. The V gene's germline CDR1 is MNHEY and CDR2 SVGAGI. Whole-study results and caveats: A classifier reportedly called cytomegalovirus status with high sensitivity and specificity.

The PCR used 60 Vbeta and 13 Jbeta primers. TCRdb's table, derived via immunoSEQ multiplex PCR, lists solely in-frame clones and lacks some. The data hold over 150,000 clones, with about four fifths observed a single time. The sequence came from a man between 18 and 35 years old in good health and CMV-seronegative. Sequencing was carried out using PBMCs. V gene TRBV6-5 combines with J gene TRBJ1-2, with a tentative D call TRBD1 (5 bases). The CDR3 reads CASSYSTGDGYTF. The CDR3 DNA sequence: TGTGCCAGCAGTTACTCCACAGGTGATGGCTACACCTTC.